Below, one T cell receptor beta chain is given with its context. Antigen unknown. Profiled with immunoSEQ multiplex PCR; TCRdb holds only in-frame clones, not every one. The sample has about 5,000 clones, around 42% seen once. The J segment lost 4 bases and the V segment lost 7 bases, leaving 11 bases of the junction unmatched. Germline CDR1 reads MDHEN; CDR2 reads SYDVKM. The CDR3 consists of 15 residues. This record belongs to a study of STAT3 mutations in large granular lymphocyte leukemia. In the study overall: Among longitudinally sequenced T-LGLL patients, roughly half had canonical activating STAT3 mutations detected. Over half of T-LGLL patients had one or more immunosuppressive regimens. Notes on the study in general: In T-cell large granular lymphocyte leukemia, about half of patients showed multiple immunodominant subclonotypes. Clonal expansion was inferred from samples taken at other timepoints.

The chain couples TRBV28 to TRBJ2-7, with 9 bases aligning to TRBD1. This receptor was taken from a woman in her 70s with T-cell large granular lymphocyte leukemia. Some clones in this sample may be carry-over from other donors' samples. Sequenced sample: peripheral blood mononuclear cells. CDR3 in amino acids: CASIDVNRGLYEQYF. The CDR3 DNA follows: TGTGCCAGCATAGACGTAAACAGGGGGCTGTACGAGCAGTACTTC.